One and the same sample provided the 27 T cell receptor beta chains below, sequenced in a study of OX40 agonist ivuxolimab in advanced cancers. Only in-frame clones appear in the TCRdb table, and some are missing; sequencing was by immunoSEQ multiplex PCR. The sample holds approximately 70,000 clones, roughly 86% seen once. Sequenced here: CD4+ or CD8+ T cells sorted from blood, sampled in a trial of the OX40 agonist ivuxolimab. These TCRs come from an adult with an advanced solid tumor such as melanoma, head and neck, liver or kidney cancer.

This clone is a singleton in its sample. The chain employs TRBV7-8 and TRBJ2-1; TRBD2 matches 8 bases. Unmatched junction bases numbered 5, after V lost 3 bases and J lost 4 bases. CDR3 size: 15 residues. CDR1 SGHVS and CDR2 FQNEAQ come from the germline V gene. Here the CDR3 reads CASSFGGVTYNEQFF. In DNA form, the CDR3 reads TGTGCCAGCAGCTTCGGGGGGGTGACGTACAATGAGCAGTTCTTC.

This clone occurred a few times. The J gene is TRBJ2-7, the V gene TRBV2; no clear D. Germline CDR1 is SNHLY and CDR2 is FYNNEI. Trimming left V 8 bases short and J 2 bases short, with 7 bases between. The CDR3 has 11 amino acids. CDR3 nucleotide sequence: TGTGCCAGCCGCAGGACCTACGAGCAGTACTTC. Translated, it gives CASRRTYEQYF. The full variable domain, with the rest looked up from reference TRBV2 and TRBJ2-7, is EPEVTQTPSHQVTQMGQEVILRCVPISNHLYFYWYRQILGQKVEFLVSFYNNEISEKSEIFDDQFSVERPDGSNFTLKIRSTKLEDSAMYFCASRRTYEQYFGPGTRLTVT.

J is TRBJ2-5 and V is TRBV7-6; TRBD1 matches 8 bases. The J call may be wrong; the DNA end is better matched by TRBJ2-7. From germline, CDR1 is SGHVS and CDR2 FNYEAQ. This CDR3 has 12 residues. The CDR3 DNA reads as TGTGCCAGCAGCTTGGGGACAGGCGAGCAGTACTTC. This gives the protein CASSLGTGEQYF.

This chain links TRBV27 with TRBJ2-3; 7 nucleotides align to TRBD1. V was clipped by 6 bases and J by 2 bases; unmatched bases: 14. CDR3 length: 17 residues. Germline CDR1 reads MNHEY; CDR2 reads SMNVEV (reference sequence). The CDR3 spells CASRPPRTGGFTDTQYF. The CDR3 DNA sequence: TGTGCCAGCAGACCCCCTCGGACAGGTGGCTTCACAGATACGCAGTATTTT.

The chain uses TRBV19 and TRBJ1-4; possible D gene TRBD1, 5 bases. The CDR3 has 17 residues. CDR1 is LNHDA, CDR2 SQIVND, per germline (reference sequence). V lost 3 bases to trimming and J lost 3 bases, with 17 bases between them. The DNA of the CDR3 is TGTGCCAGTAGTATTTCCTACCCCCCGGGGGCTAATGAAAAACTGTTTTTT. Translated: CASSISYPPGANEKLFF.

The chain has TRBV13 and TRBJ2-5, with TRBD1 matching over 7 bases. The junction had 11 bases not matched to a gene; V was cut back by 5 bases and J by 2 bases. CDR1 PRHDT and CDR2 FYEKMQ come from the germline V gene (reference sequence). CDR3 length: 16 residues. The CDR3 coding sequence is TGTGCCAGCAGCGCCTGGGACAGACAGGCGCAAGAGACCCAGTACTTC. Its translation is CASSAWDRQAQETQYF.

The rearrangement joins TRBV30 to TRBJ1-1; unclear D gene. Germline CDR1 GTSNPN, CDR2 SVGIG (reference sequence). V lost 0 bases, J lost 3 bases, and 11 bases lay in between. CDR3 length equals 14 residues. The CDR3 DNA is TGTGCCTGGAGTGTTTCCAGACTATACACTGAAGCTTTCTTT. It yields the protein CAWSVSRLYTEAFF.

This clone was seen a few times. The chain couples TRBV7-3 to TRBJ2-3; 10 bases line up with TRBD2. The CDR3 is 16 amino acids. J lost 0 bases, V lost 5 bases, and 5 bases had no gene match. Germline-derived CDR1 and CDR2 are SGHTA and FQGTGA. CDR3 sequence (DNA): TGTGCCAGCAGCGGCCTGACTAGCGGGAGCACAGATACGCAGTATTTT. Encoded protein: CASSGLTSGSTDTQYF.

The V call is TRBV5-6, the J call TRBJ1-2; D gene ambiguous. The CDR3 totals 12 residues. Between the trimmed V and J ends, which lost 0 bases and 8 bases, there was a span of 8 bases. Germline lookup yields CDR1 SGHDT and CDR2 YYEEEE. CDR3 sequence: CASSLGLGGYTF. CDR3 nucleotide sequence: TGTGCCAGCAGCTTGGGCCTCGGCGGCTACACCTTC.

CDR3 residues: CASSGSTDTQYF. The CDR3 DNA is TGTGCCAGCAGTGGTAGCACAGATACGCAGTATTTT. The chain couples TRBV6-5 to TRBJ2-3; D unclear. Looked up from germline, CDR1 is MNHEY and CDR2 is SVGAGI. The CDR3 length is 12 residues. V lost 5 bases and J lost 0, with 3 bases in between.

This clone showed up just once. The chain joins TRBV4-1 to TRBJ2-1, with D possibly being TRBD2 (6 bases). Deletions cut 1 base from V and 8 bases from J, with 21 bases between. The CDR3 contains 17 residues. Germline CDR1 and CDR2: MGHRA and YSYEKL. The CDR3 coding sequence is TGCGCCAGCAGCCAAGTGGGCTCCGGGACTCTCCAGGATGAGCAGTTCTTC. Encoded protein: CASSQVGSGTLQDEQFF.

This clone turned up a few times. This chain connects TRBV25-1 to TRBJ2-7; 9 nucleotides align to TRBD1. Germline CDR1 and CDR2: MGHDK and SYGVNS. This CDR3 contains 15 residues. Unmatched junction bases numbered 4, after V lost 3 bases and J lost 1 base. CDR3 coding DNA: TGTGCCAGCAGTGAGGGGACAGGGCCTTCCTACGAGCAGTACTTC. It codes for CASSEGTGPSYEQYF.

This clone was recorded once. This CDR3 is CASSFSAQETQYF. The CDR3, as DNA: TGTGCCAGCAGTTTCAGTGCCCAAGAGACCCAGTACTTC. The chain joins TRBV27 to TRBJ2-5, with unresolved D. Trimming left V 3 bases short and J 1 base short, with 6 bases between. The CDR3 runs 13 residues. CDR1 is MNHEY and CDR2 is SMNVEV in the germline V gene (reference sequence).

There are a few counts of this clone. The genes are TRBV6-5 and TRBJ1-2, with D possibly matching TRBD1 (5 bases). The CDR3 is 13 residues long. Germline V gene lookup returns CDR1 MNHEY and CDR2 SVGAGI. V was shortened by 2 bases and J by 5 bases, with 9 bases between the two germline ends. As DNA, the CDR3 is TGTGCCAGCAGTTACACGGGGGGATATGGCTACACCTTC. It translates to CASSYTGGYGYTF.

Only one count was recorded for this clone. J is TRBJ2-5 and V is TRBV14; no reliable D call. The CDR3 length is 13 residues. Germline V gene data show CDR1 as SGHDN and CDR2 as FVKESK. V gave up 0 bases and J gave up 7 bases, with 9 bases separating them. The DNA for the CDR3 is TGTGCCAGCAGCCAAGAGGTTCATTCGACCCAGTACTTC. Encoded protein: CASSQEVHSTQYF.

CDR3 DNA sequence: TGTGCCAGCAGAGAACGAGCGGGAGGTAGTCCTAGAGAGACCCAGTACTTC. This encodes CASRERAGGSPRETQYF. The rearrangement links TRBV7-9 to TRBJ2-5; 9 nucleotides agree with TRBD2. Germline CDR1 and CDR2: SEHNR and FQNEAQ (reference sequence). The CDR3 has 17 residues. The J segment lost 4 bases and the V segment lost 6 bases, leaving 15 bases of the junction unmatched. The variable domain in full, completed from reference TRBV7-9 and TRBJ2-5, reads DTGVSQNPRHKITKRGQNVTFRCDPISEHNRLYWYRQTLGQGPEFLTYFQNEAQLEKSRLLSDRFSAERPKGSFSTLEIQRTEQGDSAMYLCASRERAGGSPRETQYFGPGTRLLVL.

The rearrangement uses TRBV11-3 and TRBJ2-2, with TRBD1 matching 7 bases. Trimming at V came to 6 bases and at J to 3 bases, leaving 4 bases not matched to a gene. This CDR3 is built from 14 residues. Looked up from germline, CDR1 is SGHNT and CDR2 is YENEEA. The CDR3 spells CASRAQGYTGELFF. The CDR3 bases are TGTGCCAGCAGGGCACAGGGGTACACCGGGGAGCTGTTTTTT.

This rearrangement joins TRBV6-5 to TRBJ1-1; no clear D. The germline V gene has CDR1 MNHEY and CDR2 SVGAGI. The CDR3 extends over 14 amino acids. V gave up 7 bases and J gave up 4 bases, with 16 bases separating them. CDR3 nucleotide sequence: TGTGCCAGCAAGGAGTCCGTCTTACGCACTGAAGCTTTCTTT. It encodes CASKESVLRTEAFF.

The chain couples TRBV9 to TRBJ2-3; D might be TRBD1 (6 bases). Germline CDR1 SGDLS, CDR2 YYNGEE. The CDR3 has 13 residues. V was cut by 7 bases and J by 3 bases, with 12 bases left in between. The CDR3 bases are TGTGCCAGCGGGGACATCGGGACAGATACGCAGTATTTT. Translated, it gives CASGDIGTDTQYF.

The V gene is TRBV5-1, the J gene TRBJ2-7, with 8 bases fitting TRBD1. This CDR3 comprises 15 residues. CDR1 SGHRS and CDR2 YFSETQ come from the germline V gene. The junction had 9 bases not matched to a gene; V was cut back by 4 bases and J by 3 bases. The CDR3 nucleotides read TGCGCCAGCAGCCCCAGGCAGGGGGCGAGCTACGAGCAGTACTTC. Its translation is CASSPRQGASYEQYF.

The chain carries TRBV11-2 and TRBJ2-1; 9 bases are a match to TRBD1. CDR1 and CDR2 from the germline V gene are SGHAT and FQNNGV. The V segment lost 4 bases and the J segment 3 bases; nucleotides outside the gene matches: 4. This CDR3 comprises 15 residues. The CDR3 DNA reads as TGTGCCAGCAGCTCGTTGACAGGGGGCTACAATGAGCAGTTCTTC. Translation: CASSSLTGGYNEQFF.

The CDR3, as DNA: TGTGCCAGCAGTTACTCGACTCAGGGTAGGGCCGGGGAGCTGTTTTTT. Protein sequence: CASSYSTQGRAGELFF. The chain carries TRBV6-5 and TRBJ2-2; the D gene is possibly TRBD1 (5 bases). The CDR3 has 16 residues. V lost 0 bases and J lost 6, with 14 bases in between. Germline values: CDR1 MNHEY, CDR2 SVGAGI.

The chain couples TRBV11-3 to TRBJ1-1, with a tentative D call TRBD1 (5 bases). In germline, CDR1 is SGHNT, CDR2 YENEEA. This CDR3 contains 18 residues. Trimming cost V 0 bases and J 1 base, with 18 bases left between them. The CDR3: CASSLDYPTGTENTEAFF. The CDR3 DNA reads TGTGCCAGCAGCTTAGATTACCCTACCGGGACTGAGAACACTGAAGCTTTCTTT. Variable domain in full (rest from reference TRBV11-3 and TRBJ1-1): EAGVVQSPRYKIIEKKQPVAFWCNPISGHNTLYWYLQNLGQGPELLIRYENEEAVDDSQLPKDRFSAERLKGVDSTLKIQPAELGDSAVYLCASSLDYPTGTENTEAFFGQGTRLTVV.

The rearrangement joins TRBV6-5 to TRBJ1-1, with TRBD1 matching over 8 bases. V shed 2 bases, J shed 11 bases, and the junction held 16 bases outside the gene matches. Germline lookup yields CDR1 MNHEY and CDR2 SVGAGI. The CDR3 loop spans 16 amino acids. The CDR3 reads CASSYGVGTGSPRAFF. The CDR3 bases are TGTGCCAGCAGTTACGGCGTTGGGACAGGCTCTCCGAGGGCTTTCTTT.

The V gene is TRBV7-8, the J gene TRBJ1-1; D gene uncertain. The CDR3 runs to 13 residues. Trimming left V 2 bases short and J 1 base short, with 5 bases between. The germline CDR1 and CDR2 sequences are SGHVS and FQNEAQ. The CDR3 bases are TGTGCCAGCAGCTTATCGGCGAACACTGAAGCTTTCTTT. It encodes CASSLSANTEAFF.

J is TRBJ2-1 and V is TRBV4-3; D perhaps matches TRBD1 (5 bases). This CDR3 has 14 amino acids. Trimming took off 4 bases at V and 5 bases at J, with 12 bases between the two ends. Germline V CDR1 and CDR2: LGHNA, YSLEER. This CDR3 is CASSPTGRDNEQFF. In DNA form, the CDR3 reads TGCGCCAGCAGCCCTACCGGCAGGGACAATGAGCAGTTCTTC.

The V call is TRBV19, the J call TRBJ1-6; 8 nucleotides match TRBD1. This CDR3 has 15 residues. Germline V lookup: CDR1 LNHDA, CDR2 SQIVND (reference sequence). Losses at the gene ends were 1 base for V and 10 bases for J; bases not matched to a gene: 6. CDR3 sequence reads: CASSIVWTGTSPLHF. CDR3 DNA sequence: TGTGCCAGTAGTATAGTATGGACAGGGACATCACCCCTCCACTTT.